These T cell receptor beta chains were read from a single sample in a study of shared clonotypes between healthy human individuals. The protocol was immunoSEQ multiplex PCR, while the TCRdb copy is restricted to in-frame clones and leaves out a portion. The data contain about 2.3 million clones, approximately 93% of them singletons. Specimen: naive CD4+ T cells from PBMCs. The receptors were gathered from a man between 18 and 35 years old in good health. Some clones in this sample may be carry-over from other donors' samples. Both conserved end residues are part of each CDR3. Fields, in order: V gene, clone size, J gene, D gene, CDR3 protein, CDR3 DNA. The D gene is left open where the match is weak. Size is omitted from some rows. Given values are once, few, many or a class for expanded clones.

V: TRBV2; size: .; J: TRBJ2-7; D: .; CDR3: CASRVRVPSEQYF; DNA: TGTGCCAGCAGGGTCCGGGTTCCCTCCGAGCAGTACTTC
V: TRBV19; size: once; J: TRBJ1-4; D: .; CDR3: CASSIDRGMSVEKLFF; DNA: TGTGCCAGTAGTATAGATCGCGGAATGTCAGTTGAAAAACTGTTTTTT
V: TRBV19; size: .; J: TRBJ2-1; D: TRBD2; CDR3: CASSIGGGRASYEQFF; DNA: TGTGCCAGTAGTATAGGAGGCGGGAGGGCCTCATATGAGCAGTTCTTC
V: TRBV19; size: once; J: TRBJ2-5; D: .; CDR3: CASSIWQETQYF; DNA: TGTGCCAGTAGTATCTGGCAAGAGACCCAGTACTTC
V: TRBV11-3; size: .; J: TRBJ2-3; D: .; CDR3: CASSFGTSPYTDTQYF; DNA: TGTGCCAGCAGCTTCGGGACCTCCCCATACACAGATACGCAGTATTTT
V: TRBV7-8; size: .; J: TRBJ2-1; D: TRBD2; CDR3: CASYTQGSLLAGGEQFF; DNA: TGTGCCAGTTATACGCAGGGTAGTTTGCTAGCGGGAGGTGAGCAGTTCTTC
V: TRBV5-1; size: .; J: TRBJ2-7; D: .; CDR3: CASSLVPGSPYEQYF; DNA: TGCGCCAGCAGCTTGGTTCCAGGCTCCCCCTACGAGCAGTACTTC
V: TRBV6-6; size: .; J: TRBJ2-1; D: TRBD1; CDR3: CASSMRDRGVNEQFF; DNA: TGTGCCAGCAGCATGCGGGACAGGGGAGTCAATGAGCAGTTCTTC
V: TRBV4-1; size: .; J: TRBJ2-2; D: TRBD1; CDR3: CASSQGDRGAAGELFF; DNA: TGCGCCAGCAGCCAAGGTGACAGGGGAGCAGCCGGGGAGCTGTTTTTT
V: TRBV6-5; size: .; J: TRBJ2-7; D: .; CDR3: CASSPGQSSYEQYF; DNA: TGTGCCAGCAGTCCAGGACAGAGCTCCTACGAGCAGTACTTC
V: TRBV30; size: .; J: TRBJ1-1; D: .; CDR3: CAWSVSGRAEAFF; DNA: TGTGCCTGGAGTGTGTCGGGGAGAGCTGAAGCTTTCTTT
V: TRBV5-4; size: once; J: TRBJ2-5; D: .; CDR3: CASSLGIQVETQYF; DNA: TGTGCCAGCAGCTTAGGGATACAAGTAGAGACCCAGTACTTC
V: TRBV5-1; size: .; J: TRBJ1-5; D: .; CDR3: CASSLEPAGPQHF; DNA: TGCGCCAGCAGCTTGGAGCCAGCTGGGCCCCAGCATTTT
V: TRBV27; size: .; J: TRBJ2-1; D: .; CDR3: CASSLWGVVNEQFF; DNA: TGTGCCAGCAGTTTATGGGGGGTGGTAAATGAGCAGTTCTTC
V: TRBV25-1; size: .; J: TRBJ2-1; D: TRBD2; CDR3: CASSRHSGSSYNEQFF; DNA: TGTGCCAGCAGTAGACATAGCGGGAGCTCCTACAATGAGCAGTTCTTC
V: TRBV19; size: .; J: TRBJ2-5; D: TRBD1; CDR3: CASSILGRDRQETQYF; DNA: TGTGCCAGTAGTATCCTAGGACGGGACAGACAAGAGACCCAGTACTTC
V: TRBV25-1; size: once; J: TRBJ1-6; D: .; CDR3: CASSERRESPLHF; DNA: TGTGCCAGCAGTGAACGCAGGGAATCACCCCTCCACTTT
V: TRBV29-1; size: .; J: TRBJ2-1; D: .; CDR3: CSVERVYNEQFF; DNA: TGCAGCGTTGAACGGGTCTACAATGAGCAGTTCTTC
V: TRBV28; size: .; J: TRBJ1-1; D: .; CDR3: CASNGGLTEAFF; DNA: TGTGCCAGTAACGGGGGGCTCACTGAAGCTTTCTTT
V: TRBV6-5; size: .; J: TRBJ2-7; D: TRBD1; CDR3: CASSYSGGPTYEQYF; DNA: TGTGCCAGCAGTTACTCAGGGGGCCCAACCTACGAGCAGTACTTC
V: TRBV30; size: .; J: TRBJ2-7; D: TRBD2; CDR3: CAWSELAFEQYF; DNA: TGTGCCTGGAGTGAACTAGCGTTCGAGCAGTACTTC
V: TRBV13; size: .; J: TRBJ2-7; D: TRBD2; CDR3: CASSAPTSPGGDYEQYF; DNA: TGTGCCAGCAGCGCACCCACCTCCCCCGGGGGGGACTACGAGCAGTACTTC
V: TRBV28; size: .; J: TRBJ1-2; D: .; CDR3: CASSPGGARYGYTF; DNA: TGTGCCAGCAGTCCTGGGGGGGCAAGATATGGCTACACCTTC
V: TRBV19; size: .; J: TRBJ1-2; D: .; CDR3: CASSPRDTYGYTF; DNA: TGTGCCAGTAGCCCCCGGGACACTTATGGCTACACCTTC
V: TRBV7-2; size: .; J: TRBJ1-1; D: .; CDR3: CASSGGMNTEAFF; DNA: TGTGCCAGCTCTGGAGGGATGAACACTGAAGCTTTCTTT
V: TRBV7-9; size: .; J: TRBJ1-1; D: .; CDR3: CASSFVDNEQAFF; DNA: TGTGCCAGCAGCTTTGTCGACAACGAGCAAGCTTTCTTT
V: TRBV19; size: .; J: TRBJ1-2; D: TRBD1; CDR3: CASRGGGLDYGYTF; DNA: TGTGCCAGTAGAGGAGGGGGCCTGGACTATGGCTACACCTTC
V: TRBV5-1; size: .; J: TRBJ2-3; D: TRBD2; CDR3: CASSATGTTLNTDTQYF; DNA: TGCGCCAGCAGCGCCACCGGGACTACCTTGAACACAGATACGCAGTATTTT
V: TRBV11-2; size: few; J: TRBJ2-7; D: .; CDR3: CASSLNREQYF; DNA: TGTGCCAGCAGCTTAAATCGCGAGCAGTACTTC
V: TRBV7-3; size: .; J: TRBJ2-2; D: TRBD1; CDR3: CASSLTGQGGGELFF; DNA: TGTGCCAGCAGCTTAACGGGACAGGGAGGCGGGGAGCTGTTTTTT
V: TRBV28; size: .; J: TRBJ1-2; D: .; CDR3: CASSVFNNYGYTF; DNA: TGTGCCAGCTCGGTCTTTAATAACTATGGCTACACCTTC
V: TRBV11-1; size: .; J: TRBJ2-1; D: .; CDR3: CASSPRSSYNEQFF; DNA: TGTGCCAGCAGCCCGAGATCCTCCTACAATGAGCAGTTCTTC
V: TRBV27; size: .; J: TRBJ2-1; D: TRBD2; CDR3: CASHGLAGGGYNEQFF; DNA: TGTGCCAGCCACGGACTAGCGGGAGGAGGCTACAATGAGCAGTTCTTC
V: TRBV7-2; size: .; J: TRBJ1-2; D: TRBD1; CDR3: CASSSPGQGNNGYTF; DNA: TGTGCCAGCAGCTCTCCTGGACAGGGCAATAATGGCTACACCTTC
V: TRBV5-4; size: .; J: TRBJ1-1; D: .; CDR3: CASSLEVGTEAFF; DNA: TGTGCCAGCAGCTTGGAGGTGGGCACTGAAGCTTTCTTT
V: TRBV6-1; size: .; J: TRBJ1-5; D: TRBD1; CDR3: CASSLQGDQPQHF; DNA: TGTGCCAGCAGTCTACAGGGGGATCAGCCCCAGCATTTT
V: TRBV19; size: .; J: TRBJ2-1; D: .; CDR3: CASSRTALPLYNEQFF; DNA: TGTGCCAGTAGTAGGACAGCCCTGCCACTATACAATGAGCAGTTCTTC
V: TRBV5-1; size: .; J: TRBJ2-1; D: TRBD2; CDR3: CASSSIAGVYNEQFF; DNA: TGCGCCAGCAGCTCAATTGCGGGAGTCTACAATGAGCAGTTCTTC
V: TRBV28; size: once; J: TRBJ2-3; D: .; CDR3: CASSLLTDTQYF; DNA: TGTGCCAGCAGTTTACTTACAGATACGCAGTATTTT
V: TRBV28; size: .; J: TRBJ1-5; D: .; CDR3: CASSLTVRNQPQHF; DNA: TGTGCCAGCAGTTTAACGGTTCGCAATCAGCCCCAGCATTTT
V: TRBV5-4; size: .; J: TRBJ2-1; D: .; CDR3: CASSLAHPSYNEQFF; DNA: TGTGCCAGCAGCTTGGCTCACCCTTCCTACAATGAGCAGTTCTTC
V: TRBV5-6; size: .; J: TRBJ1-1; D: .; CDR3: CASSLWGDGTEAFF; DNA: TGTGCCAGCAGCTTGTGGGGGGACGGCACTGAAGCTTTCTTT
V: TRBV6-5; size: .; J: TRBJ2-1; D: TRBD2; CDR3: CASSWGGHNEQFF; DNA: TGTGCCAGCAGTTGGGGAGGGCACAATGAGCAGTTCTTC
V: TRBV18; size: .; J: TRBJ1-1; D: .; CDR3: CASSGGNTEAFF; DNA: TGTGCCAGCTCGGGGGGGAACACTGAAGCTTTCTTT
V: TRBV2; size: few; J: TRBJ1-5; D: .; CDR3: CASSDLGGTGQPQHF; DNA: TGTGCCAGCAGTGATCTGGGAGGGACGGGCCAGCCCCAGCATTTT
V: TRBV7-9; size: .; J: TRBJ2-3; D: .; CDR3: CASSLQAAGPSTDTQYF; DNA: TGTGCCAGCAGCCTACAAGCCGCGGGGCCTAGCACAGATACGCAGTATTTT
V: TRBV19; size: once; J: TRBJ2-6; D: TRBD1; CDR3: CASSFTGGSGANVLTF; DNA: TGTGCCAGTAGTTTCACAGGGGGCTCTGGGGCCAACGTCCTGACTTTC
V: TRBV18; size: .; J: TRBJ2-5; D: .; CDR3: CASSPKWGAGETQYF; DNA: TGTGCCAGCTCACCAAAGTGGGGAGCCGGGGAGACCCAGTACTTC
V: TRBV28; size: few; J: TRBJ1-5; D: TRBD1; CDR3: CASSQTGTGDNQPQHF; DNA: TGTGCCAGCAGTCAAACGGGGACAGGGGACAATCAGCCCCAGCATTTT
V: TRBV7-2; size: .; J: TRBJ2-1; D: TRBD1; CDR3: CASSLQGASYNEQFF; DNA: TGTGCCAGCAGCTTACAGGGGGCCTCCTACAATGAGCAGTTCTTC
V: TRBV4-1; size: .; J: TRBJ2-7; D: .; CDR3: CASSQPRGQVSSYEQYF; DNA: TGCGCCAGCAGCCAACCCCGGGGGCAGGTTTCCTCCTACGAGCAGTACTTC
V: TRBV29-1; size: .; J: TRBJ1-1; D: TRBD1; CDR3: CSVRTGQNTEAFF; DNA: TGCAGCGTTAGGACAGGACAGAACACTGAAGCTTTCTTT
V: TRBV6-1; size: .; J: TRBJ2-2; D: TRBD1; CDR3: CASKTGEGELFF; DNA: TGTGCCAGCAAAACAGGGGAAGGGGAGCTGTTTTTT
V: TRBV7-3; size: .; J: TRBJ2-2; D: TRBD1; CDR3: CASSRGTGPGELFF; DNA: TGTGCCAGCAGCCGAGGGACAGGCCCCGGGGAGCTGTTTTTT
V: TRBV19; size: once; J: TRBJ1-2; D: .; CDR3: CASKQGNGYTF; DNA: TGTGCCAGCAAGCAGGGTAATGGCTACACCTTC
V: TRBV9; size: .; J: TRBJ1-3; D: .; CDR3: CASSDVSSGNTIYF; DNA: TGTGCCAGCAGTGACGTTAGCTCTGGAAACACCATATATTTT
V: TRBV28; size: .; J: TRBJ1-2; D: .; CDR3: CASTTTGLLGVAF; DNA: TGTGCCAGTACTACTACGGGACTTTTAGGTGTGGCCTTC
V: TRBV19; size: .; J: TRBJ2-2; D: TRBD2; CDR3: CASTLALAGTGELFF; DNA: TGTGCCAGTACCCTGGCACTAGCGGGGACCGGGGAGCTGTTTTTT
V: TRBV7-2; size: .; J: TRBJ2-2; D: .; CDR3: CASSPRQVIGELFF; DNA: TGTGCCAGCAGCCCTCGCCAGGTTATCGGGGAGCTGTTTTTT
V: TRBV7-2; size: .; J: TRBJ2-7; D: TRBD2; CDR3: CASSLMGLAVHEQYF; DNA: TGTGCCAGCAGCTTAATGGGACTAGCGGTCCACGAGCAGTACTTC